Listed here are 26 T cell receptor beta chains from one sample, sequenced in a study of blood T cell repertoires in COVID-19. Here immunoSEQ multiplex PCR was the method, and the copy in TCRdb shows in-frame clones only, minus some. This sample has around 130,000 clones, with around 82% found just once. The sequencing sample was made of peripheral blood. The receptor source for this set is a human donor in a cohort sampled during active COVID-19.

This clone showed up just a few times. The identical CDR3 is also encoded by other nucleotide sequences in the sample. This sequence joins TRBV6-5 and TRBJ1-1; D is unresolved. The CDR3 length is 12 residues. The germline V and J ends were trimmed by 6 bases and 4 bases, with 9 bases remaining between them. Per germline, CDR1 MNHEY and CDR2 SVGAGI. Here the CDR3 reads CASSREGTEAFF. As DNA, the CDR3 is TGTGCCAGCAGCCGCGAGGGCACTGAAGCTTTCTTT.

This rearrangement joins TRBV5-5 to TRBJ1-1, with 10 positions matching TRBD1. Unmatched junction bases numbered 9, after V lost 6 bases and J lost 1 base. The CDR3 consists of 16 residues. Germline values: CDR1 SGHKS, CDR2 YYEKEE (reference sequence). Here the CDR3 reads CASILGTGAANTEAFF. In DNA, the CDR3 is TGTGCCAGCATTCTAGGGACAGGGGCCGCGAACACTGAAGCTTTCTTT.

The rearrangement links TRBV5-1 to TRBJ1-1; 7 bases agree with TRBD1. Per the germline V gene, CDR1 is SGHRS and CDR2 is YFSETQ. The trim removed 6 bases at V and 0 bases at J, leaving 11 bases unmatched. This CDR3 has 16 amino acids. CDR3 coding DNA: TGCGCCAGCACCCGGACAGGCGAAGGGTTGAACACTGAAGCTTTCTTT. This gives the protein CASTRTGEGLNTEAFF.

This chain uses TRBV6-7 with TRBJ2-7; 8 nucleotides align to TRBD2. TRBV6-7 is reported as an ORF; its role is uncertain. This CDR3 region has 16 residues. Trimming took 0 bases from V and 3 from J; bases not matched to a gene: 7. CDR3: CASSYSYASGCYEQYF. The CDR3 DNA follows: TGTGCCAGCAGTTACTCGTATGCTAGCGGGTGCTACGAGCAGTACTTC.

The chain couples TRBV24-1 to TRBJ2-1; no definite D call. V was cut by 3 bases and J by 2 bases, with 10 bases left in between. The CDR3 is 15 amino acids. Germline CDR1 is KGHDR and CDR2 is SFDVKD. The CDR3 spells CATSDGQTPYNEQFF. CDR3 nucleotides: TGTGCCACCAGTGATGGGCAGACCCCCTACAATGAGCAGTTCTTC.

CDR3 residues: CASSEFSGFPSYEQYF. CDR3 sequence (DNA): TGTGCCAGCAGTGAATTTTCCGGGTTTCCGTCCTACGAGCAGTACTTC. The chain combines TRBV6-1 with TRBJ2-7; D is unresolved. The CDR3 totals 16 residues. V shed 2 bases and J shed 1 base, with 15 bases lying between them. Per the germline V gene, CDR1 is MNHNS and CDR2 is SASEGT.

The J gene is TRBJ1-1, the V gene TRBV3-1 (or the pseudogene TRBV3-2); 7 bases match TRBD1. The germline V gene has CDR1 LGHDT and CDR2 YNNKEL (reference sequence). V was clipped by 1 base and J by 2 bases; unmatched bases: 7. The length of the CDR3 is 16 residues. CDR3 amino acids: CASSQGSRGANTEAFF. CDR3 nucleotides: TGTGCCAGCAGCCAAGGGTCCAGGGGGGCCAACACTGAAGCTTTCTTT.

V usage is TRBV18 and J usage is TRBJ1-1; 7 nucleotides align to TRBD1. V lost 6 bases to trimming and J lost 3 bases; unmatched junction nucleotides: 7. Germline lookup yields CDR1 KGHSH and CDR2 LQKENI. CDR3 length equals 14 residues. The CDR3 coding sequence is TGTGCCAGCTCGACACAGGGGTCAGACACTGAAGCTTTCTTT. Protein sequence: CASSTQGSDTEAFF.

The chain has TRBV6-5 and TRBJ2-7; TRBD2 agrees at 8 bases. V lost 6 bases, J lost 0 bases, and 7 bases stayed unmatched. This CDR3 comprises 15 residues. Per the germline V gene, CDR1 is MNHEY and CDR2 is SVGAGI. CDR3 sequence reads: CASRTPGGSSYEQYF. CDR3 nucleotides: TGTGCCAGCAGAACCCCGGGGGGGAGCTCCTACGAGCAGTACTTC.

The chain uses TRBV6-4 and TRBJ1-1, with 8 bases identical to TRBD1. The CDR3 is 16 amino acids. With V trimmed by 10 bases and J by 5 bases, 18 bases remained unmatched. Looked up from germline, CDR1 is MRHNA and CDR2 is SNTAGT. CDR3 bases: TGTGCCACCCCGGAGGGACAGGTTTGGGGGGGGACTGAAGCTTTCTTT. This encodes CATPEGQVWGGTEAFF.

The V gene is TRBV28, the J gene TRBJ1-2; weak D call: TRBD1 (6 bases). Trimming pared 3 bases from V and 5 bases from J, leaving 13 bases between. Germline values: CDR1 MDHEN, CDR2 SYDVKM. CDR3 length equals 14 residues. The CDR3 loop reads CASSLVRGAYGYTF. The CDR3, as DNA: TGTGCCAGCAGTTTGGTTCGGGGGGCGTATGGCTACACCTTC.

The V gene is TRBV20-1, the J gene TRBJ2-5; D is uncertain. CDR3 length: 11 residues. Trimming removed 1 base from V and 4 bases from J, with 4 bases in between. Germline V gene sequence: CDR1 DFQATT, CDR2 SNEGSKA (reference sequence). The CDR3 protein is CSARVRETQYF. CDR3 nucleotide sequence: TGCAGTGCTAGAGTGCGAGAGACCCAGTACTTC.

The rearrangement joins TRBV5-1 to TRBJ2-1; 12 bases match TRBD1. Trimming at V came to 4 bases and at J to 8 bases, leaving 10 bases not matched to a gene. The CDR3 spans 16 residues. Germline CDR1 reads SGHRS; CDR2 reads YFSETQ. The CDR3 loop reads CASSIVGTGGFDEQFF. CDR3 coding DNA: TGCGCCAGCAGCATCGTGGGGACAGGGGGCTTTGATGAGCAGTTCTTC.

The V gene is TRBV30, the J gene TRBJ1-5; 7 nucleotides line up with TRBD1. Trimming removed 4 bases from V and 4 bases from J; junction bases left unmatched: 7. Germline loops: CDR1 GTSNPN, CDR2 SVGIG (reference sequence). There are 14 residues in the CDR3. The CDR3 loop reads CAWIRGLTNQPQHF. The CDR3 coding sequence is TGTGCCTGGATCAGGGGGTTGACTAATCAGCCCCAGCATTTT.

This chain uses TRBV7-7 with TRBJ2-5; 11 bases are shared with TRBD2. The CDR3 has 18 amino acids. From germline, CDR1 is SSHAT and CDR2 FNYEAQ (reference sequence). With V trimmed by 0 bases and J by 0 bases, 6 bases remained unmatched. CDR3 protein: CASSLALSSGGNQETQYF. The CDR3 nucleotides are TGTGCCAGCAGCTTAGCGTTGTCTAGCGGGGGGAACCAAGAGACCCAGTACTTC.

The chain has TRBV6-5 and TRBJ2-5, with D perhaps TRBD2 (6 bases). Trimming stripped 6 bases from V and 5 bases from J, with 19 bases between. The CDR3 contains 15 residues. Germline V lookup: CDR1 MNHEY, CDR2 SVGAGI. CDR3 DNA sequence: TGTGCCAGCAGCTACCGGGACTCACTCAGGGAGACCCAGTACTTC. This translates into CASSYRDSLRETQYF.

The chain couples TRBV19 to TRBJ1-2; possible D gene TRBD1, 5 bases. Trimming cost V 3 bases and J 5 bases, with 10 bases left between them. Germline assignment: CDR1 LNHDA and CDR2 SQIVND (reference sequence). This CDR3 region has 13 residues. CDR3 coding DNA: TGTGCCAGTAGTATGGGGCCTCGGTATGGCTACACCTTC. Amino acids: CASSMGPRYGYTF.

J is TRBJ2-1 and V is TRBV3-1 (or the pseudogene TRBV3-2), with 9 bases matching TRBD2. Per the germline V gene, CDR1 is LGHDT and CDR2 is YNNKEL (reference sequence). After removal of 5 bases from V and 3 bases from J, the junction contained 5 bases not matched to a gene. The CDR3 is 15 amino acids. CDR3 DNA sequence: TGTGCCAGCAGCTCTAGCGGGGCTAGCTACAATGAGCAGTTCTTC. It translates to CASSSSGASYNEQFF.

The chain is built from TRBV5-1 and TRBJ2-2, with D unresolved. Germline loops: CDR1 SGHRS, CDR2 YFSETQ. Trimming removed 4 bases from V and 0 bases from J, with 7 bases in between. CDR3 length equals 14 residues. CDR3 residues: CASSVDTNTGELFF. CDR3 in DNA: TGCGCCAGCAGCGTTGACACGAACACCGGGGAGCTGTTTTTT.

The V call is TRBV7-2, the J call TRBJ2-3; 12 bases line up with TRBD2. Germline CDR1 SGHTA, CDR2 FQGNSA. The CDR3 is made up of 16 amino acids. Germline trimming cut 5 bases from V and 2 bases from J; bases unmatched to any gene: 5. The CDR3 bases are TGTGCCAGCAGCGACCGACTAGCGGGGGACACAGATACGCAGTATTTT. This sequence encodes CASSDRLAGDTDTQYF.

V usage is TRBV6-5 and J usage is TRBJ2-5; 8 bases map to TRBD2. Germline CDR1 is MNHEY and CDR2 is SVGAGI. The CDR3 loop spans 14 amino acids. The V segment lost 6 bases and the J segment 2 bases; nucleotides outside the gene matches: 5. The CDR3 reads CASSGGAGQETQYF. Written as DNA, the CDR3 is TGTGCCAGCAGCGGGGGGGCGGGACAAGAGACCCAGTACTTC.

This clone was seen a few times. This chain joins TRBV29-1 and TRBJ2-7, with 7 bases matching TRBD2. Germline V gene lookup returns CDR1 SQVTM and CDR2 ANQGSEA. V dropped 7 bases and J dropped 0; count of bases not matched to a gene: 12. The CDR3 is 15 amino acids. CDR3 residues: CSAGGAYRNSYEQYF. In DNA form, the CDR3 reads TGCAGCGCGGGGGGAGCTTATCGGAACTCCTACGAGCAGTACTTC.

J is TRBJ1-2 and V is TRBV15, with TRBD1 matching over 8 bases. This CDR3 is 18 amino acids long. V lost 2 bases to trimming and J lost 0 bases; unmatched junction nucleotides: 11. Germline-derived CDR1 and CDR2 are LNHNV and YYDKDF (reference sequence). The CDR3 bases are TGTGCCACCAGCAGACGCCAGACTCCGGGACAGGCTAACTATGGCTACACCTTC. It is translated as CATSRRQTPGQANYGYTF.

The V gene is TRBV19, the J gene TRBJ2-3; 9 bases are a match to TRBD2. From germline, CDR1 is LNHDA and CDR2 SQIVND (reference sequence). The CDR3 has 15 amino acids. V shed 3 bases, J shed 4 bases, and the junction held 5 bases outside the gene matches. DNA of the CDR3: TGTGCCAGTAGTATGGCCAGCGGGAGGTCAGATACGCAGTATTTT. It encodes CASSMASGRSDTQYF.

The V and J genes are TRBV10-1 and TRBJ2-3; 10 nucleotides align to TRBD2. Germline V gives CDR1 WNHNN, CDR2 SYGVQD (reference sequence). The CDR3 loop spans 15 amino acids. The ends lost 3 bases at V and 1 base at J; junction bases unmatched: 1. The CDR3 here is CASSEGTSGTDTQYF. CDR3 DNA: TGCGCCAGCAGTGAAGGGACTAGCGGCACAGATACGCAGTATTTT.

The chain combines TRBV4-1 with TRBJ2-3; TRBD1 might be the D (6 bases). Germline CDR1 MGHRA, CDR2 YSYEKL. V was cut by 4 bases and J by 0 bases, with 14 bases left in between. There are 16 residues in the CDR3. The CDR3 region has the DNA TGCGCCAGCAGCCCTGCCATGGGACACAGCACAGATACGCAGTATTTT. As protein: CASSPAMGHSTDTQYF.